The next 20 T cell receptor beta chains were all read from a single sample in a study of cytomegalovirus exposure and HLA in healthy donors. PCR employed 60 Vbeta and 13 Jbeta primers. Some clones are missing from TCRdb's copy, which holds only in-frame ones; the method was immunoSEQ multiplex PCR. The sample is made up of 150,000 to 200,000 clones, and the top ten hold over 1% of it. Input material: PBMCs. The receptor source for this set is a woman aged 60 to 75 in good health and CMV-seronegative.

The chain combines TRBV14 with TRBJ1-2; D gene ambiguous. The CDR3 length is 15 residues. Germline V gene data show CDR1 as SGHDN and CDR2 as FVKESK. V shed 0 bases and J shed 3 bases, with 11 bases lying between them. The CDR3 region is CASSQEQSGYYGYTF. The CDR3 DNA sequence: TGTGCCAGCAGCCAAGAGCAATCCGGGTACTATGGCTACACCTTC.

The chain links TRBV19 to TRBJ2-7; 7 nucleotides match TRBD2. Germline CDR1 is LNHDA and CDR2 is SQIVND (reference sequence). This CDR3 has 13 amino acids. J was trimmed by 4 bases and V by 4 bases; bases with no gene match: 4. The CDR3 loop reads CASSTGLVYEQYF. CDR3 nucleotides: TGTGCCAGTAGTACCGGACTAGTTTACGAGCAGTACTTC.

This chain uses TRBV6-5 with TRBJ2-5, with TRBD2 identical over 12 bases. This CDR3 comprises 16 residues. J lost 4 bases, V lost 0 bases, and 3 bases had no gene match. In germline, CDR1 is MNHEY, CDR2 SVGAGI. The CDR3 loop reads CASSYSASGGAETQYF. Here the CDR3 DNA reads TGTGCCAGCAGTTACTCGGCTAGCGGGGGGGCAGAGACCCAGTACTTC.

CDR3 amino acids: CASSLGVPGLQAWNTGELFF. DNA for the CDR3: TGTGCCAGCAGCCTAGGGGTTCCGGGACTACAAGCTTGGAACACCGGGGAGCTGTTTTTT. The gene calls are TRBV27 and TRBJ2-2, with 7 bases aligning to TRBD2. From germline, CDR1 is MNHEY and CDR2 SMNVEV (reference sequence). The V segment lost 6 bases and the J segment 1 base; nucleotides outside the gene matches: 20. This CDR3 contains 20 residues.

This chain connects TRBV4-1 to TRBJ1-1; TRBD1 matches 8 bases. The CDR3 covers 18 residues. Trimming took 1 base from V and 3 from J; bases not matched to a gene: 13. Germline values: CDR1 MGHRA, CDR2 YSYEKL. CDR3 amino acids: CASSQASLRQGKDTEAFF. The CDR3 bases are TGCGCCAGCAGCCAAGCGAGCCTAAGACAGGGGAAGGACACTGAAGCTTTCTTT.

V usage is TRBV5-1 and J usage is TRBJ2-1; D uncertain. Trimming shortened V by 5 bases and J by 4 bases, and 10 bases separated the two germline ends. Germline-derived CDR1 and CDR2 are SGHRS and YFSETQ. This CDR3 has 13 amino acids. CDR3 DNA sequence: TGCGCCAGCAGGGAGACGCAATACAATGAGCAGTTCTTC. Translation gives CASRETQYNEQFF.

In nucleotides, the CDR3 is TGTGCCAGCAGCTTAAGACAGCCTACCTATGGCTACACCTTC. It specifies CASSLRQPTYGYTF. The V gene is TRBV5-6, the J gene TRBJ1-2; tentatively, D is TRBD1 (5 bases). Deletions cut 2 bases from V and 4 bases from J, with 12 bases between. The germline V gene has CDR1 SGHDT and CDR2 YYEEEE. CDR3 length equals 14 residues.

This chain joins TRBV15 and TRBJ2-7; 11 bases map to TRBD2. The germline V gene has CDR1 LNHNV and CDR2 YYDKDF (reference sequence). The CDR3 spans 18 residues. V shed 1 base, J shed 1 base, and the junction held 9 bases outside the gene matches. Here the CDR3 DNA reads TGTGCCACCAGCAGAGCAACTAGCGGGGGTCTCAGTTCCTACGAGCAGTACTTC. This gives the protein CATSRATSGGLSSYEQYF.

V gene TRBV5-1 combines with J gene TRBJ1-4; a weak D match, TRBD1 (5 bases). V dropped 8 bases and J dropped 5 bases, with 13 bases sitting between them. Germline V gene lookup returns CDR1 SGHRS and CDR2 YFSETQ. This CDR3 is built from 13 residues. DNA for the CDR3: TGCGCCAGTAGCGGGGGGAAGAATGAAAAACTGTTTTTT. It encodes CASSGGKNEKLFF. The full variable domain, its missing parts supplied by reference TRBV5-1 and TRBJ1-4, is KAGVTQTPRYLIKTRGQQVTLSCSPISGHRSVSWYQQTPGQGLQFLFEYFSETQRNKGNFPGRFSGRQFSNSRSEMNVSTLELGDSALYLCASSGGKNEKLFFGSGTQLSVL.

V and J are TRBV5-1 and TRBJ2-2; D is uncertain. The CDR3 sequence is 14 residues long. Germline CDR1 SGHRS, CDR2 YFSETQ. Between the trimmed V and J ends, which lost 4 bases and 1 base, there was a span of 8 bases. The CDR3 reads CASSVRQNTGELFF. The CDR3 coding sequence is TGCGCCAGCAGCGTTCGACAGAACACCGGGGAGCTGTTTTTT.

V is TRBV7-8 and J is TRBJ2-7; D might be TRBD1 (6 bases). The CDR3 runs to 14 residues. Trimming removed 5 bases at V and 3 bases at J, with 14 bases between. Germline CDR1 SGHVS, CDR2 FQNEAQ. Written as DNA, the CDR3 is TGTGCCAGCAGCCCCCGACAGGCCGGCTACGAGCAGTACTTC. This encodes CASSPRQAGYEQYF.

This rearrangement joins TRBV7-9 to TRBJ2-7, with D maybe TRBD1 (5 bases). CDR1 SEHNR and CDR2 FQNEAQ come from the germline V gene (reference sequence). This CDR3 spans 12 amino acids. The germline V and J ends were trimmed by 3 bases and 3 bases, with 6 bases remaining between them. CDR3 in DNA: TGTGCCAGCAGCTTTGACAGCTACGAGCAGTACTTC. Protein product: CASSFDSYEQYF.

The V and J genes are TRBV5-6 and TRBJ1-6; no definite D call. The CDR3 is 16 residues long. Trimming cost V 5 bases and J 2 bases, with 14 bases left between them. CDR1 is SGHDT and CDR2 is YYEEEE in the germline V gene. This chain's CDR3 is CASSTYRDPYNSPLHF. DNA for the CDR3: TGTGCCAGCAGTACTTATCGGGATCCCTATAATTCACCCCTCCACTTT.

The chain uses TRBV19 and TRBJ2-1, with TRBD2 matching 8 bases. V trimming: 4 bases; J trimming: 6 bases; junction bases outside the gene matches: 11. This CDR3 has 16 amino acids. In germline, CDR1 is LNHDA, CDR2 SQIVND (reference sequence). CDR3 sequence: CASSTVAGRVFNEQFF. DNA of the CDR3: TGTGCCAGTAGTACCGTAGCGGGACGGGTTTTCAATGAGCAGTTCTTC.

This chain joins TRBV27 and TRBJ1-4; TRBD1 agrees at 7 bases. This CDR3 is 15 amino acids long. Germline-derived CDR1 and CDR2 are MNHEY and SMNVEV (reference sequence). V lost 4 bases, J lost 3 bases, and 5 bases stayed unmatched. The CDR3 nucleotides read TGTGCCAGCAGTTCCCGACAGGGCCCTAATGAAAAACTGTTTTTT. Its translation is CASSSRQGPNEKLFF.

The chain employs TRBV6-5 and TRBJ2-5; D not resolved. V was trimmed by 2 bases and J by 4 bases, leaving 8 bases between them. The CDR3 consists of 13 residues. The V gene's germline CDR1 is MNHEY and CDR2 SVGAGI. The CDR3, as DNA: TGTGCCAGCAGTTACGTGCCCGGAGAGACCCAGTACTTC. Its protein product is CASSYVPGETQYF.

CDR3 protein: CSVDGQGSPYEQYF. CDR3 sequence (DNA): TGCAGCGTTGATGGACAGGGGAGCCCCTACGAGCAGTACTTC. The chain is built from TRBV29-1 and TRBJ2-7; TRBD1 agrees at 9 bases. With 3 bases clipped from V and 2 bases from J, the junction kept 5 bases outside the gene matches. Germline CDR1 and CDR2: SQVTM and ANQGSEA. This CDR3 has 14 residues.

The DNA for the CDR3 is TGTGCCTGGAGGGGGAGAGGCAGAGAGACCCAGTACTTC. This codes for CAWRGRGRETQYF. This chain connects TRBV30 to TRBJ2-5; tentatively, D is TRBD2 (5 bases). Germline CDR1 and CDR2: GTSNPN and SVGIG (reference sequence). V was cut by 3 bases and J by 4 bases, with 12 bases left in between. This CDR3 contains 13 residues.

This chain links TRBV18 with TRBJ2-2; 8 bases line up with TRBD1. The CDR3 totals 15 residues. Per germline, CDR1 KGHSH and CDR2 LQKENI. The J segment lost 1 base and the V segment lost 4 bases, leaving 2 bases of the junction unmatched. The CDR3 spells CASSQGQGNTGELFF. CDR3 DNA sequence: TGTGCCAGCTCACAAGGACAGGGGAACACCGGGGAGCTGTTTTTT.

The V call is TRBV27, the J call TRBJ1-1; D is possibly TRBD1 (6 bases). This CDR3 is 16 amino acids long. V dropped 5 bases and J dropped 0 bases, with 16 bases sitting between them. Germline assignment: CDR1 MNHEY and CDR2 SMNVEV (reference sequence). The CDR3 coding sequence is TGTGCCAGCAGTCGAGGGGACACCTACCTGAACACTGAAGCTTTCTTT. Translation gives CASSRGDTYLNTEAFF.